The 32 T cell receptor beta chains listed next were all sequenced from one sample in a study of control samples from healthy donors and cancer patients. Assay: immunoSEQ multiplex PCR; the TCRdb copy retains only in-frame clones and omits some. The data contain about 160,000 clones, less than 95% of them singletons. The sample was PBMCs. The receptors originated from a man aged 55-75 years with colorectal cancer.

The CDR3: CASSRTEENTGELFF. In nucleotides, the CDR3 is TGTGCCAGCTCCCGGACGGAAGAGAACACCGGGGAGCTGTTTTTT. The V gene is TRBV18, the J gene TRBJ2-2; no clear D gene. The CDR3 extends over 15 amino acids. Germline V lookup: CDR1 KGHSH, CDR2 LQKENI. The V end was cut by 6 bases, the J end by 1 base, with 12 bases between.

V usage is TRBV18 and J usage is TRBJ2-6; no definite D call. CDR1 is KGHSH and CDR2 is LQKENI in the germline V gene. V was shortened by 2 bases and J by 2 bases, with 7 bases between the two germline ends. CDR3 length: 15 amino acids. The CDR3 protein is CASSPNGAGANVLTF. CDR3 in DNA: TGTGCCAGCTCACCAAATGGGGCTGGGGCCAACGTCCTGACTTTC.

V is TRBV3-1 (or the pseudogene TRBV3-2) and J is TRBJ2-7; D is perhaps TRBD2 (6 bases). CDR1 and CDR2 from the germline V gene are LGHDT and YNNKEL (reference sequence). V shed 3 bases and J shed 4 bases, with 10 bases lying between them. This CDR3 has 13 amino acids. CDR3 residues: CASSHEGGYEQYF. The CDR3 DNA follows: TGTGCCAGCAGCCACGAGGGAGGTTACGAGCAGTACTTC.

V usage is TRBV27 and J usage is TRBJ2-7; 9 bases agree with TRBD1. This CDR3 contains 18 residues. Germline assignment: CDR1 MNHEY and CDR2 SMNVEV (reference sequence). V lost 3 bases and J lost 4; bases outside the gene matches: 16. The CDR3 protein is CASSFVGQGLKSGYEQYF. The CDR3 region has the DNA TGTGCCAGCAGTTTTGTGGGACAGGGACTCAAAAGCGGGTACGAGCAGTACTTC.

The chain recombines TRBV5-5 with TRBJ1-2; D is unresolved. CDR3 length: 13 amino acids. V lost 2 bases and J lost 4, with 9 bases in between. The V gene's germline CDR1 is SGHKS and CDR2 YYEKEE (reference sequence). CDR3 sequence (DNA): TGTGCCAGCAGCTTAGCCGGACTCTATGGCTACACCTTC. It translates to CASSLAGLYGYTF.

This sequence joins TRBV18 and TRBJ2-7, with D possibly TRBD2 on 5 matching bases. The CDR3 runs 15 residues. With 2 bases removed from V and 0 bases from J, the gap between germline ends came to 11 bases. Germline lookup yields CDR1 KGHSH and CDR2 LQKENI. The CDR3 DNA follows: TGTGCCAGCTCACCAGGGGAGACTCTCTCCTACGAGCAGTACTTC. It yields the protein CASSPGETLSYEQYF.

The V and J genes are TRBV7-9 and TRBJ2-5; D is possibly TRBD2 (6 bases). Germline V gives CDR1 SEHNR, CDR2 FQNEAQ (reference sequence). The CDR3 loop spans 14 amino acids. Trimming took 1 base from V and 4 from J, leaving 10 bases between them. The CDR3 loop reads CASSLGREAETQYF. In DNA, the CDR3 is TGTGCCAGCAGCTTAGGCAGGGAGGCAGAGACCCAGTACTTC.

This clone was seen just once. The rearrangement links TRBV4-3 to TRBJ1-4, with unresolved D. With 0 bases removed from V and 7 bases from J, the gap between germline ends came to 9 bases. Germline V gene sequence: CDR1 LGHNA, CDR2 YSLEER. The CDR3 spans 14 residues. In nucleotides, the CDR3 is TGCGCCAGCAGCCAAGATAACCAGGTTGAAAAACTGTTTTTT. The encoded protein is CASSQDNQVEKLFF.

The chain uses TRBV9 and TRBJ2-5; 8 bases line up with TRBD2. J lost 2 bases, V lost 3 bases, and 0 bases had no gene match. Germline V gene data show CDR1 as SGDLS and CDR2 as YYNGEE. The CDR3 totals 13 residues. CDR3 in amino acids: CASSAGGQETQYF. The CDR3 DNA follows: TGTGCCAGCAGCGCGGGGGGGCAAGAGACCCAGTACTTC.

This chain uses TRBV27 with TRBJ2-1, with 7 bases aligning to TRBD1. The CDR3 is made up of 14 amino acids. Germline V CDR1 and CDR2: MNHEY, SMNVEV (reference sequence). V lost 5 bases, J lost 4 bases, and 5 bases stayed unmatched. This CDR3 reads CASSTGARYNEQFF. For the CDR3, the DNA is TGTGCCAGCAGTACAGGGGCGCGTTACAATGAGCAGTTCTTC.

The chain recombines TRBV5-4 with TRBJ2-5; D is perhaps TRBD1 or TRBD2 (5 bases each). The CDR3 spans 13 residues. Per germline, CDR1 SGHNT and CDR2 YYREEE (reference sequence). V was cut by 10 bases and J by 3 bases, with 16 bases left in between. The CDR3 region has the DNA TGTGCCTCCGCTCGAGGGGCGGAAGAGACCCAGTACTTC. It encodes CASARGAEETQYF.

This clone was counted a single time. The DNA for the CDR3 is TGTGCCAGCAGACCCAATGGGCACGAGCAGTACTTC. It yields the protein CASRPNGHEQYF. The V gene is TRBV6-5, the J gene TRBJ2-7; D gene uncertain. The germline gives CDR1 MNHEY, CDR2 SVGAGI. Trimming took 6 bases from V and 5 from J, leaving 11 bases between them. The CDR3 is 12 residues long.

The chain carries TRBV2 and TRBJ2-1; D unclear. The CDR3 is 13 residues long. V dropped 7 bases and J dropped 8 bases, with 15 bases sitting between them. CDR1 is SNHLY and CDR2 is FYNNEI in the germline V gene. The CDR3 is CASKPFLVDEQFF. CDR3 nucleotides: TGTGCCAGCAAACCTTTTCTTGTCGATGAGCAGTTCTTC.

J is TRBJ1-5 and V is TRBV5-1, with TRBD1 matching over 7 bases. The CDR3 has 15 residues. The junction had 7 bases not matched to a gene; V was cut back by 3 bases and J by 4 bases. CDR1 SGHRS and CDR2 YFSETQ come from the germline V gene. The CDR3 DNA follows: TGCGCCAGCAGCTCAGAGGGGGCAGGAAATCAGCCCCAGCATTTT. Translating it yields CASSSEGAGNQPQHF.

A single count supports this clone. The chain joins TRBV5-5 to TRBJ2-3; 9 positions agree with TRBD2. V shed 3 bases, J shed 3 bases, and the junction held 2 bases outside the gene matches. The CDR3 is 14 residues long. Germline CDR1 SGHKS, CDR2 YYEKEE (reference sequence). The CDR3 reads CASSWTSATDTQYF. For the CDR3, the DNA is TGTGCCAGCAGCTGGACTAGCGCGACAGATACGCAGTATTTT. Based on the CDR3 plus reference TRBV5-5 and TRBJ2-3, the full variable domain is DAGVTQSPTHLIKTRGQQVTLRCSPISGHKSVSWYQQVLGQGPQFIFQYYEKEERGRGNFPDRFSARQFPNYSSELNVNALLLGDSALYLCASSWTSATDTQYFGPGTRLTVL.

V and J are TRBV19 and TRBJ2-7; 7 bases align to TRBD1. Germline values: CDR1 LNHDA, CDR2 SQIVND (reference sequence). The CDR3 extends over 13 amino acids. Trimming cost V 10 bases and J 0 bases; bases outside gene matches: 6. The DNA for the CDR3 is TGTGCCACGTCCGGGACAGCCTCCTACGAGCAGTACTTC. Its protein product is CATSGTASYEQYF.

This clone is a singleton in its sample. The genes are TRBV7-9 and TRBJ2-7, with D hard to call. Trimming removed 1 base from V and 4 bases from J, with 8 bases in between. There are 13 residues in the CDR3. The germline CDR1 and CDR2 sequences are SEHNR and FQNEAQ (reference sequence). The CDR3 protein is CASSLEGRYEQYF. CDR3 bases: TGTGCCAGCAGCTTAGAGGGCAGGTACGAGCAGTACTTC.

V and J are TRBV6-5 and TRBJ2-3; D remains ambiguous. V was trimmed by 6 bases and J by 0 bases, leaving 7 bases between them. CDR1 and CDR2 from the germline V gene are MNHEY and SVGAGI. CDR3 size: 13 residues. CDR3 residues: CASRQPSTDTQYF. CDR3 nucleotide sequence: TGTGCCAGCAGGCAACCTAGCACAGATACGCAGTATTTT.

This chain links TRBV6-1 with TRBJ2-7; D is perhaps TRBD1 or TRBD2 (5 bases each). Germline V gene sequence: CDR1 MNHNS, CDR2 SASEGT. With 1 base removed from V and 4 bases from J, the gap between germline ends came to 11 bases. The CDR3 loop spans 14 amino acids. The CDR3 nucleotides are TGTGCCAGCAGTGAAGTGGGACGATCATACGAGCAGTACTTC. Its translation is CASSEVGRSYEQYF.

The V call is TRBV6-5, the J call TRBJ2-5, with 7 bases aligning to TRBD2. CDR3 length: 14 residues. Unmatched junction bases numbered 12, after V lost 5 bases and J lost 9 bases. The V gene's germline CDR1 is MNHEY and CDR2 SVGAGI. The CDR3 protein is CASSPGTASGAQYF. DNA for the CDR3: TGTGCCAGCAGTCCCGGGACGGCGAGCGGGGCCCAGTACTTC.

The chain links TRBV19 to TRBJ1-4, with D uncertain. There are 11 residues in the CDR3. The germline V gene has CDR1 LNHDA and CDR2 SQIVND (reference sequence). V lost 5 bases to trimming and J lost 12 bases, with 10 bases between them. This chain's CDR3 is CASSASPQLFF. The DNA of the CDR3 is TGTGCCAGTAGTGCTTCACCTCAACTGTTTTTT. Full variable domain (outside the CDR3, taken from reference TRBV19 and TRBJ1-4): DGGITQSPKYLFRKEGQNVTLSCEQNLNHDAMYWYRQDPGQGLRLIYYSQIVNDFQKGDIAEGYSVSREKKESFPLTVTSAQKNPTAFYLCASSASPQLFFGSGTQLSVL.

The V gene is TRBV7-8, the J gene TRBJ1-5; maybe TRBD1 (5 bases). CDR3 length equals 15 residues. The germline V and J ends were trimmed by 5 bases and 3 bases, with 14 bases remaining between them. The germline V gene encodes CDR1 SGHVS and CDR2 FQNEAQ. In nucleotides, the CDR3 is TGTGCCAGCAGCCTCCGGGGGGGTCCCAATCAGCCCCAGCATTTT. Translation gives CASSLRGGPNQPQHF.

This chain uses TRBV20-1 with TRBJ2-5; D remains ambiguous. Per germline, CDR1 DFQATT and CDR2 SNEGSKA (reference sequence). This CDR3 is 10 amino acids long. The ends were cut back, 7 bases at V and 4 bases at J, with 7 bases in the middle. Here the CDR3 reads CSVHRETQYF. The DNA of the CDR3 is TGCAGTGTACACCGAGAGACCCAGTACTTC.

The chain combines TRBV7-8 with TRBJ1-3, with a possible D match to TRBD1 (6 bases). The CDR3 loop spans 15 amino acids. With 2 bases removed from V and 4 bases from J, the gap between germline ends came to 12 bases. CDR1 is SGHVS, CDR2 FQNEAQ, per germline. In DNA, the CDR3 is TGTGCCAGCAGCTTATCGGGGGGCGCGGGAAACACCATATATTTT. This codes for CASSLSGGAGNTIYF.

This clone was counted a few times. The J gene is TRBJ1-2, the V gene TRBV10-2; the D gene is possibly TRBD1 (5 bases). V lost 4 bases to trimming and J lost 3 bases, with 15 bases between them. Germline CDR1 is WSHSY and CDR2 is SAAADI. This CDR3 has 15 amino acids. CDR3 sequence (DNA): TGCGCCAGCAGTGGGAGGGACCGGGGGGACTATGGCTACACCTTC. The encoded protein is CASSGRDRGDYGYTF.

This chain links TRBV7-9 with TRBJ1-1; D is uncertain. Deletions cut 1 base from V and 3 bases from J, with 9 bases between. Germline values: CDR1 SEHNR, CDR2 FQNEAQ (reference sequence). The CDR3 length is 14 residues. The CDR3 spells CASSLGAQDTEAFF. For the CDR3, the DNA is TGTGCCAGCAGCTTAGGGGCCCAGGACACTGAAGCTTTCTTT.

The CDR3 DNA reads as TGTGCCAGCAGCTTAAACGGCCCCACAGATACGCAGTATTTT. It translates to CASSLNGPTDTQYF. The V call is TRBV7-2, the J call TRBJ2-3; D not certain. Germline CDR1 is SGHTA and CDR2 is FQGNSA. This CDR3 comprises 14 residues. The germline V and J ends were trimmed by 2 bases and 2 bases, with 8 bases remaining between them.

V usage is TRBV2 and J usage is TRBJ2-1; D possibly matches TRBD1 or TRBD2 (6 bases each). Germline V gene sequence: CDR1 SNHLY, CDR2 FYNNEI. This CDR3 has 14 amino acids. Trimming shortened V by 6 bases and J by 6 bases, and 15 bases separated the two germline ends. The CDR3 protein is CASSDLRGANEQFF. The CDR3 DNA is TGTGCCAGCAGCGACCTTAGGGGGGCCAATGAGCAGTTCTTC.

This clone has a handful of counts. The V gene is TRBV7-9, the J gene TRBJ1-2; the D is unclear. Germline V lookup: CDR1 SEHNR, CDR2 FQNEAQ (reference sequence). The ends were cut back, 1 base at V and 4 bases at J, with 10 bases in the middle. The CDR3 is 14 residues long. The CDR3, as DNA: TGTGCCAGCAGCTTAGGAAGGTATCCCTATGGCTACACCTTC. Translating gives CASSLGRYPYGYTF.

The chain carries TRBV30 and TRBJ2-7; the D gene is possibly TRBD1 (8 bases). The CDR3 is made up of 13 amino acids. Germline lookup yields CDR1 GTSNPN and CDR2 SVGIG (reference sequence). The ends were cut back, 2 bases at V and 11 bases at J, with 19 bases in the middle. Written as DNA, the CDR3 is TGTGCCTGGAGTCCAACAGGGGGGGTCGTAAAGTACTTC. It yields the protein CAWSPTGGVVKYF.

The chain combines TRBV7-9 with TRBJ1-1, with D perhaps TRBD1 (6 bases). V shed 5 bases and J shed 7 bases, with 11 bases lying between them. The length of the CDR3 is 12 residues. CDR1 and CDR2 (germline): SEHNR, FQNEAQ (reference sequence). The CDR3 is CASSPGDDEAFF. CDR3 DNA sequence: TGTGCCAGCAGCCCAGGGGACGATGAAGCTTTCTTT.

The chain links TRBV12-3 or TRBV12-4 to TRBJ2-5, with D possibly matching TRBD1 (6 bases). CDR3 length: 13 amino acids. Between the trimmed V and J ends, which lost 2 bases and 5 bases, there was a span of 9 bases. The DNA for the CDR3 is TGTGCCAGCAGTTTACAGGGGTGGGAGACCCAGTACTTC. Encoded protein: CASSLQGWETQYF.